Following are 31 T cell receptor beta chains from one sample sequenced in a study of cytotoxic CD8 clonotypes in ibrutinib-treated CLL. Assay used: immunoSEQ multiplex PCR; TCRdb lists only in-frame clones, some missing. Of over 120,000 clones listed, about 80% were seen once; the top ten hold 9.5% to 15%. Sequenced here: PBMCs, sampled after 12 months of ibrutinib treatment. The receptor source for this set is a human donor with chronic lymphocytic leukemia.

The rearrangement links TRBV12-5 to TRBJ1-1; no firm D call. The CDR3 is 14 amino acids. With 6 bases removed from V and 1 base from J, the gap between germline ends came to 12 bases. Germline V gene data show CDR1 as LGHNT and CDR2 as FRNRAP. In nucleotides, the CDR3 is TGTGCTAGTGGCACCACTCTGAGGAACACTGAAGCTTTCTTT. The encoded protein is CASGTTLRNTEAFF.

The rearrangement joins TRBV25-1 to TRBJ1-2; no clear D gene. The V gene's germline CDR1 is MGHDK and CDR2 SYGVNS. This CDR3 contains 14 residues. Trimming took off 3 bases at V and 4 bases at J, with 12 bases between the two ends. The CDR3 coding sequence is TGTGCCAGCAGTGAGGACGTTACCTCCTATGGCTACACCTTC. As protein: CASSEDVTSYGYTF.

The V and J genes are TRBV12-5 and TRBJ2-5; the match to TRBD1 covers 10 bases. The CDR3 is 15 residues long. Trimming cost V 5 bases and J 5 bases; bases outside gene matches: 8. The germline V gene encodes CDR1 LGHNT and CDR2 FRNRAP. CDR3 DNA: TGTGCTAGTGGTCAGGGACAGGGGAATTGGGAGACCCAGTACTTC. Translated, it gives CASGQGQGNWETQYF.

The J gene is TRBJ2-7, the V gene TRBV4-2, with 9 positions matching TRBD1. Trimming cost V 4 bases and J 9 bases; bases outside gene matches: 10. This CDR3 has 14 residues. CDR1 LGHNA and CDR2 YNFKEQ come from the germline V gene. The CDR3 sequence: CASSPRDRVSAQYF. CDR3 sequence (DNA): TGTGCCAGCAGCCCCCGGGACAGGGTTTCCGCGCAGTACTTC.

The gene calls are TRBV6-6 and TRBJ2-7; D remains unclear. V gave up 2 bases and J gave up 7 bases, with 9 bases separating them. Germline CDR1 is MNHNY and CDR2 is SVGAGI (reference sequence). This CDR3 contains 12 residues. CDR3 in DNA: TGTGCCAGCAGTTACGGGCGTGAGGAGCAGTACTTC. It translates to CASSYGREEQYF.

The V and J genes are TRBV5-4 and TRBJ2-1; TRBD2 aligns across 12 bases. Germline values: CDR1 SGHNT, CDR2 YYREEE (reference sequence). CDR3 length: 18 residues. The ends lost 0 bases at V and 10 bases at J; junction bases unmatched: 14. The CDR3 here is CASSLASLAGGNPREQFF. The CDR3 bases are TGTGCCAGCAGCTTGGCCTCCCTAGCGGGAGGGAACCCTCGGGAGCAGTTCTTC.

The chain combines TRBV7-8 with TRBJ1-1; D ambiguous. V was trimmed by 1 base and J by 3 bases, leaving 18 bases between them. There are 17 residues in the CDR3. The V gene's germline CDR1 is SGHVS and CDR2 FQNEAQ. Here the CDR3 DNA reads TGTGCCAGCAGCTTAGTGGGCGGGATAGAGGGAGACACTGAAGCTTTCTTT. Protein product: CASSLVGGIEGDTEAFF.

Remarks on this clone: The identical CDR3 is also encoded by other nucleotide sequences in the sample. The chain links TRBV9 to TRBJ2-1, with D perhaps matching TRBD2 (6 bases). Germline V lookup: CDR1 SGDLS, CDR2 YYNGEE. The CDR3 is 15 residues long. Trimming cost V 0 bases and J 2 bases, with 9 bases left between them. The CDR3 DNA reads TGTGCCAGCAGCGTAGTGGGGGGACCCTACAATGAGCAGTTCTTC. Amino acid sequence: CASSVVGGPYNEQFF.

The rearrangement joins TRBV14 to TRBJ2-1; weak D call: TRBD2 (6 bases). Deletions cut 1 base from V and 4 bases from J, with 11 bases between. Germline CDR1 is SGHDN and CDR2 is FVKESK. The CDR3 is made up of 15 amino acids. CDR3 sequence (DNA): TGTGCCAGCAGCCAAGGCTACGGGAGTTACAATGAGCAGTTCTTC. This encodes CASSQGYGSYNEQFF.

The chain carries TRBV10-3 and TRBJ2-3, with TRBD2 identical over 7 bases. CDR1 is ENHRY and CDR2 is SYGVKD in the germline V gene. V shed 6 bases, J shed 0 bases, and the junction held 6 bases outside the gene matches. The CDR3 runs 15 residues. The CDR3 nucleotides read TGTGCCATCAGCAGCCTAGCGGTAAGCACAGATACGCAGTATTTT. Protein product: CAISSLAVSTDTQYF.

The chain couples TRBV6-5 to TRBJ2-1, with 8 bases aligning to TRBD2. This CDR3 has 15 amino acids. CDR1 is MNHEY, CDR2 SVGAGI, per germline. The ends lost 8 bases at V and 8 bases at J; junction bases unmatched: 14. The CDR3 DNA is TGTGCCAGCTTACCGGGACTAGGCCTAGTAGATGAGCAGTTCTTC. Protein sequence: CASLPGLGLVDEQFF.

The rearrangement uses TRBV28 and TRBJ1-4, with 9 bases aligning to TRBD1. Germline V lookup: CDR1 MDHEN, CDR2 SYDVKM. This CDR3 has 17 residues. Trimming took 2 bases from V and 2 from J; bases not matched to a gene: 6. DNA for the CDR3: TGTGCCAGCAGTTTAGCAGGACAGGGGACGACTAATGAAAAACTGTTTTTT. It translates to CASSLAGQGTTNEKLFF.

V gene TRBV20-1 combines with J gene TRBJ2-7; D call uncertain. In germline, CDR1 is DFQATT, CDR2 SNEGSKA (reference sequence). The length of the CDR3 is 11 residues. Trimming took off 6 bases at V and 2 bases at J, with 8 bases between the two ends. Written as DNA, the CDR3 is TGCAGTGCGGGCGGCCCCTACGAGCAGTACTTC. This sequence encodes CSAGGPYEQYF.

This sequence joins TRBV6-1 and TRBJ1-1, with D uncertain. V dropped 7 bases and J dropped 0 bases, with 12 bases sitting between them. Germline CDR1 reads MNHNS; CDR2 reads SASEGT. The length of the CDR3 is 14 residues. Here the CDR3 DNA reads TGTGCCAGCAAACTGACAACAATGAACACTGAAGCTTTCTTT. As protein: CASKLTTMNTEAFF.

Of note for this clone: The junction does not match germline at one end; this may be a read error. The genes are TRBV28 and TRBJ2-7; no clear D. The CDR3 loop spans 13 amino acids. Germline V lookup: CDR1 MDHEN, CDR2 SYDVKM. In DNA, the CDR3 is TGTGCCAGCAGCGCGGATGTGCAACTCGAGCATTACTTC. Protein sequence: CASSADVQLEHYF.

V is TRBV11-2 and J is TRBJ1-5, with D hard to call. Germline CDR1 is SGHAT and CDR2 is FQNNGV. The V end was cut by 0 bases, the J end by 6 bases, with 9 bases between. This CDR3 spans 14 amino acids. The CDR3, as DNA: TGTGCCAGCAGCTTAGACGTTCCCCCTCAGCCCCAGCATTTT. Translation gives CASSLDVPPQPQHF.

The chain has TRBV5-1 and TRBJ2-2, with 8 bases fitting TRBD1. The V gene end was trimmed by 4 bases and the J gene end by 1 base; junction bases not matched to a gene: 3. In germline, CDR1 is SGHRS, CDR2 YFSETQ. This CDR3 comprises 15 residues. The CDR3 region has the DNA TGCGCCAGCAGCGTCGACAGGGGGAACACCGGGGAGCTGTTTTTT. It translates to CASSVDRGNTGELFF.

This clone was detected only once. The V gene is TRBV4-2, the J gene TRBJ2-7; TRBD2 matches at 15 bases. Germline loops: CDR1 LGHNA, CDR2 YNFKEQ. V trimming: 0 bases; J trimming: 0 bases; junction bases outside the gene matches: 6. The CDR3 extends over 19 amino acids. This CDR3 reads CASSQDHLGLAGGSYEQYF. DNA of the CDR3: TGTGCCAGCAGCCAAGATCATCTGGGACTAGCGGGAGGCTCCTACGAGCAGTACTTC.

The rearrangement joins TRBV15 to TRBJ2-7; D may correspond to TRBD1 or TRBD2 (5 bases each). The CDR3 consists of 15 residues. The V gene lost 7 bases and the J gene lost 0 bases, with 16 bases spanning the gap. Germline assignment: CDR1 LNHNV and CDR2 YYDKDF (reference sequence). This CDR3 reads CATTEGRLGSYEQYF. CDR3 DNA: TGTGCCACCACAGAGGGACGGCTCGGCTCCTACGAGCAGTACTTC.

In its sample, this clone was seen once. This sequence joins TRBV5-1 and TRBJ2-5; perhaps TRBD2 as D (6 bases). Germline loops: CDR1 SGHRS, CDR2 YFSETQ. The CDR3 sequence is 17 residues long. V was pared by 2 bases and J by 1 base, with 18 bases between. CDR3 region: CASSLGVGGNRQETQYF. The CDR3 DNA is TGCGCCAGCAGCTTAGGGGTTGGGGGGAACCGCCAAGAGACCCAGTACTTC.

This clone was counted a single time. The rearrangement uses TRBV6-5 and TRBJ2-7; weak D call: TRBD2 (5 bases). The CDR3 has 12 amino acids. The germline V gene encodes CDR1 MNHEY and CDR2 SVGAGI. V dropped 4 bases and J dropped 7 bases, with 11 bases sitting between them. CDR3 nucleotide sequence: TGTGCCAGCAGTTCAGGACTCACTGAGCAGTACTTC. It encodes CASSSGLTEQYF.

This clone occurred a few times. V gene TRBV7-9 combines with J gene TRBJ2-1; D perhaps matches TRBD1 (6 bases). Germline lookup yields CDR1 SEHNR and CDR2 FQNEAQ (reference sequence). There are 15 residues in the CDR3. The V end was cut by 5 bases, the J end by 3 bases, with 14 bases between. The CDR3 spells CASSHLDSVYNEQFF. CDR3 DNA sequence: TGTGCCAGCAGCCACCTGGACAGCGTCTACAATGAGCAGTTCTTC.

The chain recombines TRBV19 with TRBJ2-3; maybe TRBD1 (6 bases). Germline V gene lookup returns CDR1 LNHDA and CDR2 SQIVND (reference sequence). V lost 1 base to trimming and J lost 3 bases, with 11 bases between them. CDR3 length: 15 residues. CDR3 protein: CASSIAGAGTDTQYF. In DNA, the CDR3 is TGTGCCAGTAGTATAGCAGGGGCAGGGACAGATACGCAGTATTTT.

This chain links TRBV18 with TRBJ1-5; tentatively, D is TRBD1 (5 bases). Germline V gene data show CDR1 as KGHSH and CDR2 as LQKENI. This CDR3 comprises 15 residues. V dropped 3 bases and J dropped 4 bases, with 13 bases sitting between them. In DNA form, the CDR3 reads TGTGCCAGCTCACCCACCTTAGACAGAAATCAGCCCCAGCATTTT. Translation: CASSPTLDRNQPQHF.

V usage is TRBV4-1 and J usage is TRBJ2-1; 9 bases align to TRBD2. The trim removed 1 base at V and 4 bases at J, leaving 5 bases unmatched. CDR1 is MGHRA, CDR2 YSYEKL, per germline. This CDR3 is 16 amino acids long. CDR3 nucleotide sequence: TGCGCCAGCAGCCAAGGTAGCGGGAGTGGTTACAATGAGCAGTTCTTC. It yields the protein CASSQGSGSGYNEQFF.

This rearrangement joins TRBV27 to TRBJ2-1; perhaps TRBD1 as D (6 bases). V lost 3 bases and J 3 bases, leaving 18 bases between the germline ends. The CDR3 is made up of 17 amino acids. Germline values: CDR1 MNHEY, CDR2 SMNVEV (reference sequence). The CDR3 reads CASSFGLNRVGYNEQFF. The CDR3 DNA follows: TGTGCCAGCAGTTTTGGCCTAAACAGGGTCGGCTACAATGAGCAGTTCTTC.

The chain carries TRBV19 and TRBJ2-3; D gene unclear. CDR3 length: 17 amino acids. Per germline, CDR1 LNHDA and CDR2 SQIVND (reference sequence). Trimming left V 1 base short and J 4 bases short, with 18 bases between. For the CDR3, the DNA is TGTGCCAGTAGTATAGTAGGCTTCACCGCTTCACCAGATACGCAGTATTTT. Protein: CASSIVGFTASPDTQYF.

CDR3 amino acids: CASSLVAGRIYNEQFF. As DNA, the CDR3 is TGTGCCAGCAGTCTTGTAGCGGGTCGCATTTACAATGAGCAGTTCTTC. The chain combines TRBV7-9 with TRBJ2-1; TRBD2 agrees at 7 bases. Germline CDR1 and CDR2: SEHNR and FQNEAQ (reference sequence). Germline trimming cut 6 bases from V and 4 bases from J; bases unmatched to any gene: 12. The CDR3 spans 16 residues.

This chain connects TRBV4-1 to TRBJ2-7, with D possibly being TRBD1 (6 bases). Germline-derived CDR1 and CDR2 are MGHRA and YSYEKL. The CDR3 consists of 17 residues. Trimming stripped 4 bases from V and 0 bases from J, with 19 bases between. CDR3 region: CASSPRVSGQSSYEQYF. The CDR3 DNA reads TGCGCCAGCAGCCCAAGGGTTTCTGGACAGAGCTCCTACGAGCAGTACTTC.

The V gene is TRBV6-1, the J gene TRBJ2-5, with 10 bases identical to TRBD2. J lost 5 bases, V lost 2 bases, and 14 bases had no gene match. CDR1 is MNHNS and CDR2 is SASEGT in the germline V gene. The CDR3 totals 18 residues. Written as DNA, the CDR3 is TGTGCCAGCAGTGAAATCCCTTCTAGCGGGGGCTTACGGGAGACCCAGTACTTC. This gives the protein CASSEIPSSGGLRETQYF.

A few counts support this clone. This chain uses TRBV7-2 with TRBJ1-1; no clear D gene. The length of the CDR3 is 13 residues. CDR1 SGHTA and CDR2 FQGNSA come from the germline V gene. V shed 1 base and J shed 11 bases, with 14 bases lying between them. Here the CDR3 DNA reads TGTGCCAGCAGCTTAGACCCCTCTGGTCGGGCTTTCTTT. Protein product: CASSLDPSGRAFF.